The 21 T cell receptor beta chains listed next were all sequenced from one sample in a study of shared clonotypes between healthy human individuals. The assay was immunoSEQ multiplex PCR, and TCRdb's table has in-frame clones only and misses some. The sample yields 1.4 million to 1.5 million clones, around 97% seen once. Input material: naive CD4+ T cells sorted from blood. Subset noted: CD45RA+ positively selected. The receptors come from a man aged 25 to 45 in good health.

The chain carries TRBV28 and TRBJ2-7; D is undetermined. CDR1 and CDR2 from the germline V gene are MDHEN and SYDVKM. The CDR3 runs 13 residues. The ends were cut back, 2 bases at V and 3 bases at J, with 8 bases in the middle. CDR3 sequence: CASSLTAGYEQYF. As DNA, the CDR3 is TGTGCCAGCAGTTTAACTGCTGGCTACGAGCAGTACTTC. Together with reference TRBV28 and TRBJ2-7, the CDR3 gives the full variable domain: DVKVTQSSRYLVKRTGEKVFLECVQDMDHENMFWYRQDPGLGLRLIYFSYDVKMKEKGDIPEGYSVSREKKERFSLILESASTNQTSMYLCASSLTAGYEQYFGPGTRLTVT.

The rearrangement uses TRBV7-3 and TRBJ2-7, with D possibly matching TRBD2 (5 bases). Per germline, CDR1 SGHTA and CDR2 FQGTGA. This CDR3 is built from 13 residues. Trimming took 2 bases from V and 5 from J, leaving 10 bases between them. The chain's CDR3 is CASSLWAGHEQYF. The CDR3 nucleotides are TGTGCCAGCAGCTTATGGGCGGGCCACGAGCAGTACTTC.

This chain joins TRBV28 and TRBJ2-1; perhaps TRBD2 as D (10 bases). The CDR3 is 19 amino acids. CDR1 and CDR2 from the germline V gene are MDHEN and SYDVKM. Trimming took off 4 bases at V and 5 bases at J, with 27 bases between the two ends. CDR3 DNA: TGTGCCAGCAGTTCGACAGGGGGGGTTCTAGCGGGAGAACACAATGAGCAGTTCTTC. This codes for CASSSTGGVLAGEHNEQFF. The variable domain in full, completed from reference TRBV28 and TRBJ2-1, reads DVKVTQSSRYLVKRTGEKVFLECVQDMDHENMFWYRQDPGLGLRLIYFSYDVKMKEKGDIPEGYSVSREKKERFSLILESASTNQTSMYLCASSSTGGVLAGEHNEQFFGPGTRLTVL.

This rearrangement joins TRBV7-9 to TRBJ2-5; tentative D call: TRBD1 (5 bases). Germline loops: CDR1 SEHNR, CDR2 FQNEAQ (reference sequence). Trimming shortened V by 4 bases and J by 4 bases, and 25 bases separated the two germline ends. The length of the CDR3 is 18 residues. The CDR3 nucleotides are TGTGCCAGCAGCTACCCTCGGAAGGTCCTCTCAGGGCCAGAGACCCAGTACTTC. This encodes CASSYPRKVLSGPETQYF.

The rearrangement joins TRBV14 to TRBJ2-3; tentatively, D is TRBD2 (5 bases). CDR1 is SGHDN and CDR2 is FVKESK in the germline V gene. V lost 6 bases, J lost 2 bases, and 12 bases lay in between. CDR3 length: 14 amino acids. CDR3 DNA: TGTGCCAGCAGGCCCAGAGGGTTCACAGATACGCAGTATTTT. It translates to CASRPRGFTDTQYF.

The genes are TRBV2 and TRBJ2-7; D ambiguous. Trimming took off 3 bases at V and 6 bases at J, with 6 bases between the two ends. Germline V gene lookup returns CDR1 SNHLY and CDR2 FYNNEI. This CDR3 comprises 11 residues. CDR3 residues: CASSDPTEQYF. In DNA form, the CDR3 reads TGTGCCAGCAGTGACCCCACCGAGCAGTACTTC.

Points on this clone: As the CDR3 is not closed by the conserved phenylalanine or tryptophan, this likely results from a read error. The limits of the CDR3 on the DNA are not certain, so only TCRdb's listed CDR3 is given. The V gene is TRBV6-1, the J gene TRBJ2-7; the table gives TRBD1 as D, unverified against the DNA. CDR1 is MNHNS, CDR2 SASEGT, per germline. Both ends counted, the CDR3 spans 15 residues. CDR3 protein: CASSESGRGLLGRPT.

This rearrangement joins TRBV28 to TRBJ2-7; the match to TRBD1 covers 7 bases. Trimming at V came to 7 bases and at J to 1 base, leaving 7 bases not matched to a gene. Per germline, CDR1 MDHEN and CDR2 SYDVKM. This CDR3 has 14 residues. The CDR3 region has the DNA TGTGCCAGCAACTTCCGGGACAGATCCTACGAGCAGTACTTC. Protein product: CASNFRDRSYEQYF.

This chain links TRBV7-9 with TRBJ2-2; 7 bases match TRBD2. The J segment lost 5 bases and the V segment lost 4 bases, leaving 7 bases of the junction unmatched. The CDR3 is 15 residues long. CDR1 and CDR2 from the germline V gene are SEHNR and FQNEAQ (reference sequence). Here the CDR3 DNA reads TGTGCCAGCAGCTCTGCTTCGGGGGGAACCGGGGAGCTGTTTTTT. Translated, it gives CASSSASGGTGELFF.

V is TRBV6-5 and J is TRBJ1-1; possibly TRBD1 for D (6 bases). The V end lost 2 bases, the J end lost 0 bases, and 7 bases lay between the germline ends. Germline CDR1 MNHEY, CDR2 SVGAGI. The CDR3 sequence is 14 residues long. The CDR3 here is CASSYPGVNTEAFF. The CDR3 DNA sequence: TGTGCCAGCAGTTACCCAGGGGTGAACACTGAAGCTTTCTTT.

Comment on this clone: Other DNA sequences in this sample translate to the same CDR3. The rearrangement joins TRBV5-1 to TRBJ2-2, with D possibly being TRBD1 (5 bases). Trimming stripped 0 bases from V and 6 bases from J, with 9 bases between. Looked up from germline, CDR1 is SGHRS and CDR2 is YFSETQ. The CDR3 totals 14 residues. CDR3 bases: TGCGCCAGCAGCTTGGAAGGGGCGGCCGGGGAGCTGTTTTTT. This codes for CASSLEGAAGELFF.

This clone occurred once. The chain has TRBV4-2 and TRBJ1-2; D gene ambiguous. V was shortened by 4 bases and J by 8 bases, with 14 bases between the two germline ends. The CDR3 is made up of 13 amino acids. The germline CDR1 and CDR2 sequences are LGHNA and YNFKEQ. Here the CDR3 reads CASSPGRGNGYTF. CDR3 DNA: TGTGCCAGCAGCCCAGGTCGCGGGAACGGCTACACCTTC.

The chain is built from TRBV29-1 and TRBJ2-6, with a tentative D call TRBD2 (5 bases). V was pared by 4 bases and J by 1 base, with 14 bases between. The CDR3 has 16 amino acids. Per the germline V gene, CDR1 is SQVTM and CDR2 is ANQGSEA. CDR3 bases: TGCAGCGTTGGTCCGGGGTTTGGATCTGGGGCCAACGTCCTGACTTTC. Amino acid sequence: CSVGPGFGSGANVLTF.

The V and J genes are TRBV6-5 and TRBJ2-7; 9 nucleotides align to TRBD2. Germline-derived CDR1 and CDR2 are MNHEY and SVGAGI. The CDR3 spans 14 residues. Trimming removed 5 bases from V and 3 bases from J; junction bases left unmatched: 5. CDR3 DNA sequence: TGTGCCAGCAGTATCCTAGCGGGATTCTACGAGCAGTACTTC. Translated: CASSILAGFYEQYF.

The chain has TRBV10-2 and TRBJ2-3; TRBD2 agrees at 11 bases. J lost 8 bases, V lost 11 bases, and 12 bases had no gene match. Germline values: CDR1 WSHSY, CDR2 SAAADI. The CDR3 spans 14 residues. The CDR3: CASYSGTSGFTQYF. The DNA for the CDR3 is TGCGCCTCTTACAGCGGGACTAGCGGCTTTACGCAGTATTTT.

The J gene is TRBJ1-2, the V gene TRBV28; tentatively, D is TRBD1 (5 bases). This CDR3 comprises 14 residues. Per the germline V gene, CDR1 is MDHEN and CDR2 is SYDVKM. The germline V and J ends were trimmed by 4 bases and 2 bases, with 11 bases remaining between them. The CDR3 nucleotides read TGTGCCAGCAGTTCCCTGGGACGGAACTATGGCTACACCTTC. Its protein is CASSSLGRNYGYTF.

As concerns this clone: The same CDR3 can be traced to other DNA sequences in this sample. The chain has TRBV2 and TRBJ2-6; D remains unclear. In germline, CDR1 is SNHLY, CDR2 FYNNEI. V was shortened by 4 bases and J by 0 bases, with 4 bases between the two germline ends. CDR3 length: 14 amino acids. CDR3: CASSVSSGANVLTF. DNA of the CDR3: TGTGCCAGCAGTGTTAGCTCTGGGGCCAACGTCCTGACTTTC.

V usage is TRBV11-3 and J usage is TRBJ2-3; D gene uncertain. Trimming took 7 bases from V and 5 from J, leaving 28 bases between them. Per the germline V gene, CDR1 is SGHNT and CDR2 is YENEEA. The CDR3 has 18 residues. The CDR3 region is CASINGSPWKRYIDTQYF. The CDR3 bases are TGTGCCAGCATCAATGGCAGCCCGTGGAAGCGCTACATAGATACGCAGTATTTT.

This sequence joins TRBV19 and TRBJ2-1, with 7 bases that match TRBD2. Germline V gives CDR1 LNHDA, CDR2 SQIVND (reference sequence). The CDR3 covers 16 residues. V lost 8 bases to trimming and J lost 4 bases; unmatched junction nucleotides: 14. The CDR3 reads CASGRVGLGDYNEQFF. The CDR3 DNA reads TGTGCCAGTGGGAGGGTGGGATTGGGCGATTACAATGAGCAGTTCTTC.

This chain connects TRBV5-1 to TRBJ2-2, with 12 bases identical to TRBD2. The CDR3 contains 18 residues. Germline CDR1 and CDR2: SGHRS and YFSETQ. V lost 0 bases and J lost 5; bases outside the gene matches: 8. The CDR3 protein is CASSLAATSGRPTGELFF. The CDR3 DNA reads TGCGCCAGCAGCTTGGCCGCGACTAGCGGGAGACCAACCGGGGAGCTGTTTTTT.

As to this clone: The identical CDR3 is also encoded by other nucleotide sequences in the sample. CDR3 sequence (DNA): TGTGCCAGCAGCTTAGCTAGGGACTCCTACAATGAGCAGTTCTTC. Protein product: CASSLARDSYNEQFF. The V and J genes are TRBV7-8 and TRBJ2-1; no reliable D call. Germline V gives CDR1 SGHVS, CDR2 FQNEAQ. Trimming removed 0 bases from V and 0 bases from J, with 6 bases in between. This CDR3 has 15 amino acids.